This TCR beta chain was observed in a study of OX40 agonist ivuxolimab in advanced cancers. Comment on this clone: Its matching antigen is unknown.

Repertoires were generated with immunoSEQ multiplex PCR, while TCRdb's copy carries only in-frame clones and drops some. The sample yields around 86,000 clones, around 93% seen once. Study outcomes and limitations: In a subset of nonresponders, normalized T-cell clonal expansion was also low.

The length of the CDR3 is 14 residues. Germline V gene data show CDR1 as WSHSY and CDR2 as SAAADI. Losses at the gene ends were 2 bases for V and 3 bases for J; bases not matched to a gene: 2. This receptor was obtained from an adult with an advanced solid tumor such as melanoma, head and neck, liver or kidney cancer. This specimen was CD4+ or CD8+ T cells sorted from blood, taken in a trial of the OX40 agonist ivuxolimab. J is TRBJ2-7 and V is TRBV10-2; 9 bases are shared with TRBD1. The CDR3 spells CASSETGQGYEQYF. CDR3 in DNA: TGCGCCAGCAGTGAGACGGGACAGGGCTACGAGCAGTACTTC.